This T cell receptor (beta chain) is drawn from a study of blood T cells in healthy people across ages. Study results and limitations: The authors considered diversity estimates from one million T cells to be underestimates. Observed TCR beta diversity per million T cells went down as age went up. This fall followed a roughly linear course with age.

Germline V gene sequence: CDR1 LGHNA, CDR2 YSLEER. Trimming left V 0 bases short and J 4 bases short, with 12 bases between. The CDR3 covers 15 residues. Primed by a sample-barcoded 5' primer and a J-beta primer mix, a second PCR proceeded for roughly 6 to 12 cycles. Each CDR3 protein is one row after TCRdb ran MiXCR on the 5' RACE reads. The repertoire has approximately 830,000 distinct CDR3 sequences, around two thirds of them found once; the top ten carry around a quarter. As regards this clonotype: Its matching antigen is unknown.

The sequencing input was blood. The V and J genes are TRBV4-3 and TRBJ1-1; no reliable D call. The sequence derives from a man between 25 and 39 years old in good health. The chain's CDR3 is CASSQEYSRGTEAFF. CDR3 nucleotide sequence: TGCGCCAGCAGCCAAGAGTACAGCCGGGGCACTGAAGCTTTCTTT.